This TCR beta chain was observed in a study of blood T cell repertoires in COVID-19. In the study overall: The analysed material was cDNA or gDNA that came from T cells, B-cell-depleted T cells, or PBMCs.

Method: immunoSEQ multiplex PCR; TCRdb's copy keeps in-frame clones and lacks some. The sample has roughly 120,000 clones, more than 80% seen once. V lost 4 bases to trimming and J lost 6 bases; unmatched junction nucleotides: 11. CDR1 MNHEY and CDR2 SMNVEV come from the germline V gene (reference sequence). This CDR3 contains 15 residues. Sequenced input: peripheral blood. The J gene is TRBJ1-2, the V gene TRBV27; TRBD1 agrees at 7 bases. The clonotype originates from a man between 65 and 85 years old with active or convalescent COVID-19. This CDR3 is CASSSTDRVRDGYTF. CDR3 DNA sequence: TGTGCCAGCAGTTCCACCGACAGGGTAAGGGATGGCTACACCTTC.